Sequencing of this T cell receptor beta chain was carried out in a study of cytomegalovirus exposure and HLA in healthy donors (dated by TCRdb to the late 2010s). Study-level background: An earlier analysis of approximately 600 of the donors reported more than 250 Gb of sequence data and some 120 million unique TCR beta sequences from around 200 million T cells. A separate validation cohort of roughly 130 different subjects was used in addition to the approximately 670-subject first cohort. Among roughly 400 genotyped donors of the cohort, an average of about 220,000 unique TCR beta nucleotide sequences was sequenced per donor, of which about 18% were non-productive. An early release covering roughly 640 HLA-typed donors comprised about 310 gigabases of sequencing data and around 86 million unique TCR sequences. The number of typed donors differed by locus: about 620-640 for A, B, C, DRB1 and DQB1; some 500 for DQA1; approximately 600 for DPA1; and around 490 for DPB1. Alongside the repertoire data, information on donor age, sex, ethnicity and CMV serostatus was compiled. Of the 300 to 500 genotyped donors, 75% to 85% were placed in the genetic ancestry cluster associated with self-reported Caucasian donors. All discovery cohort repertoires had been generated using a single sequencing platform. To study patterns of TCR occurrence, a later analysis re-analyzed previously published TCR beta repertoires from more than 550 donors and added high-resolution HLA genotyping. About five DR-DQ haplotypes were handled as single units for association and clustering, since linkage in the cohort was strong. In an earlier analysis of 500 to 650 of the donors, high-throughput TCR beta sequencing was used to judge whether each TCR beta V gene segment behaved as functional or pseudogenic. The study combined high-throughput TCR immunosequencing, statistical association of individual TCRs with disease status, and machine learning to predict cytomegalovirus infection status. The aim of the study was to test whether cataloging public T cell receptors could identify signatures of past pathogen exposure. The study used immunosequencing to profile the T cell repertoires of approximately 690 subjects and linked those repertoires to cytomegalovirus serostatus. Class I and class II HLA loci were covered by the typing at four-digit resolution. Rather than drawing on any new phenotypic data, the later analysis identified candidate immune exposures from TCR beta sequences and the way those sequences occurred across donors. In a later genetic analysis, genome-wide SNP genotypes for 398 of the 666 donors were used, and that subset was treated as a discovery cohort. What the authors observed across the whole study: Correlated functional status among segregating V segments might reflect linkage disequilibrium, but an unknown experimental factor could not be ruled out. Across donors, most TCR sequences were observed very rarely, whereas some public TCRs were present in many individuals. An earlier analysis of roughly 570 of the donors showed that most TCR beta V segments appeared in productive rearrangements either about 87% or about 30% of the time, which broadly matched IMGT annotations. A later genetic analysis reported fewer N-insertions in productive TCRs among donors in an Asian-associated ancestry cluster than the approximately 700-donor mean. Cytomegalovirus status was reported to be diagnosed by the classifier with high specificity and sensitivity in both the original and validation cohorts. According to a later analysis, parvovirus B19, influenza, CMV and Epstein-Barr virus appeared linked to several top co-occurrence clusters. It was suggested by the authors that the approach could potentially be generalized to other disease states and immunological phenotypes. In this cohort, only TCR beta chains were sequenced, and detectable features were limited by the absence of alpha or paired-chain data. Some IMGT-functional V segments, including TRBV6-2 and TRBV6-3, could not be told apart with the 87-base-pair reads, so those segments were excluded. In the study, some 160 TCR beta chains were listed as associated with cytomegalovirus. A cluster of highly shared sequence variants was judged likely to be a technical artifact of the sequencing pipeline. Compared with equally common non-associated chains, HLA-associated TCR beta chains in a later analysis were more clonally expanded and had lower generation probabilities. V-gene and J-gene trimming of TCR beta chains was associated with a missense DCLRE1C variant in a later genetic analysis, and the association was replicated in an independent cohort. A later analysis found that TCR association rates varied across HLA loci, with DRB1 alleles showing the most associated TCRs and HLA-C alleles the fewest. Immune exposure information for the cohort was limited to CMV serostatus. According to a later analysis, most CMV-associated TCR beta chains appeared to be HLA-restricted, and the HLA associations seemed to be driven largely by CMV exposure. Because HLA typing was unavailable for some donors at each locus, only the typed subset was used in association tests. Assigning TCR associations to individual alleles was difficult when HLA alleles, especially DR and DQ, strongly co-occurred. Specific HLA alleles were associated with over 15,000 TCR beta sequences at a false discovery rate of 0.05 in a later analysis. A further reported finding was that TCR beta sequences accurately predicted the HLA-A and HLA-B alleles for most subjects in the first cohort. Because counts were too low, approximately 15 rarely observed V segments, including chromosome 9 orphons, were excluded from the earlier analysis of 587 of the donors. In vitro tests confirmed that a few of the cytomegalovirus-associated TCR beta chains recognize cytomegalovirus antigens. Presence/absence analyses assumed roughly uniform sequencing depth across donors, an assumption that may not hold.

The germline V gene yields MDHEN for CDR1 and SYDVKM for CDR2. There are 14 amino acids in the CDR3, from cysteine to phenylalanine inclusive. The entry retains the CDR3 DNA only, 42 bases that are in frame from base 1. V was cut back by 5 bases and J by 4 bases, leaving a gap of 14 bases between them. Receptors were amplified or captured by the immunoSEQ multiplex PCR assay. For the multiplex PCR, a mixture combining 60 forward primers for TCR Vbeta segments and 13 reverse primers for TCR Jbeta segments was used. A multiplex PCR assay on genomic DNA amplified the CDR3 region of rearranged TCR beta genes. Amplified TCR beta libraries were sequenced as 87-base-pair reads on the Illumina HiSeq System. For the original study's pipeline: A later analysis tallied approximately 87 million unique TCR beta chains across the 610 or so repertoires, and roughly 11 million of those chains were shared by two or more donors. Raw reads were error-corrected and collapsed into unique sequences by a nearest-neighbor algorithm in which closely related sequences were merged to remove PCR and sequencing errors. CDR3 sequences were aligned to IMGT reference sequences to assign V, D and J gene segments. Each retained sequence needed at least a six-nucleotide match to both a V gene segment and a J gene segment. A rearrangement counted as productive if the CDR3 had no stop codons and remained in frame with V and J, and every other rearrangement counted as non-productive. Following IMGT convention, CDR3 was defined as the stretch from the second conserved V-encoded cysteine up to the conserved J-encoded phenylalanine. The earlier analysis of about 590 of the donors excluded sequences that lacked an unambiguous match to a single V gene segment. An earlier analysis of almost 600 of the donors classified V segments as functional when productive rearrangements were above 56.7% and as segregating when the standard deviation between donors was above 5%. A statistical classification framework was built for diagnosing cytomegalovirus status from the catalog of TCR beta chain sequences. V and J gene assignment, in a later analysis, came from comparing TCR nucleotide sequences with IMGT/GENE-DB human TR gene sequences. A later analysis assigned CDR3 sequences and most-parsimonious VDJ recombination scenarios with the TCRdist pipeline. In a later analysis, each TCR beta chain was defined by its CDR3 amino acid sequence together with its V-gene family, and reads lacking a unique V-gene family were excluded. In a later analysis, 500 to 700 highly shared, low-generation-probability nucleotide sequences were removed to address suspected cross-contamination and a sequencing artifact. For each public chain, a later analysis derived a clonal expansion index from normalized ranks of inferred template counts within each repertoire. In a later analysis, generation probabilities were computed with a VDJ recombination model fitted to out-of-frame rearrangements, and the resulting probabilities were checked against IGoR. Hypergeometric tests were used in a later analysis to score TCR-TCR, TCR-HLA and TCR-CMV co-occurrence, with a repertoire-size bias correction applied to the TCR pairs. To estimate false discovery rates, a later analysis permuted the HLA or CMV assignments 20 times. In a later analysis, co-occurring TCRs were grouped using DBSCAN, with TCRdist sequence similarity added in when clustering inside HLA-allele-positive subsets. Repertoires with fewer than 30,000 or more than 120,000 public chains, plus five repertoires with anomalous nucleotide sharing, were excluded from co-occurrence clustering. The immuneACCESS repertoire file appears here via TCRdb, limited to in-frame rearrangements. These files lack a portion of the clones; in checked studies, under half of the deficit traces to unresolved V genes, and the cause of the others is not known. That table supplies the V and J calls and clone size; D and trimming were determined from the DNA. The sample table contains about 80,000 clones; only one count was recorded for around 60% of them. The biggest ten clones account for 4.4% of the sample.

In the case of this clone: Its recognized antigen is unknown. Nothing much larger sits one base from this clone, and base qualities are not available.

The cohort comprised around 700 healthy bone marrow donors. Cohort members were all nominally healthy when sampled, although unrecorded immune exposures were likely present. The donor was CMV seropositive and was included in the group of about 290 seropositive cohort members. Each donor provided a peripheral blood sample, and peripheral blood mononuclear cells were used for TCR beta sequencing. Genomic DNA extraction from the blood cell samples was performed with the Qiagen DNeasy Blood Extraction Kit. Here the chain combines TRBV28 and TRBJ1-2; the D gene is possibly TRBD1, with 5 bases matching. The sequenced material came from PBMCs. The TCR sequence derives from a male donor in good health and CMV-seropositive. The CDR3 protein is CASSRRGRSYGYTF. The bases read TGTGCCAGCAGTAGAAGGGGCCGGAGCTATGGCTACACCTTC.